This T cell receptor beta chain derives from a study of OX40 agonist ivuxolimab in advanced cancers. Turning to the study itself: The patients received ivuxolimab by intravenous route every 2 weeks at 0.01 to 10 mg/kg. Participants, approximately 81% male, averaged roughly 60 years of age, ranging from roughly 23 to 90.

Regarding the study as a whole: CD4+ and CD8+ T cells in blood underwent clonal expansion by week 6 at 0.1 to 3.0 mg/kg. On average, CD8+ T cells showed a greater number of expanded clones than CD4+.

For this clone: What it recognizes is unknown.

Here immunoSEQ multiplex PCR was the method, and the copy in TCRdb shows in-frame clones only, minus some. The table has 77,000 or so clones, roughly 90% seen once; the top ten hold 0.3% to 0.45%. CDR3 length: 14 residues. Between the trimmed V and J ends, which lost 5 bases and 2 bases, there was a span of 10 bases. Germline V gene sequence: CDR1 SGHNT, CDR2 YENEEA. The V gene is TRBV11-3, the J gene TRBJ2-1; no clear D. Specimen: CD4+ or CD8+ T cells sorted from blood, collected in a trial of the OX40 agonist ivuxolimab. The sequence derives from an adult with an advanced solid tumor such as melanoma, head and neck, liver or kidney cancer. The CDR3 coding sequence is TGTGCCAGCAGCCAAACACCGACCTACAATGAGCAGTTCTTC. Its protein is CASSQTPTYNEQFF.